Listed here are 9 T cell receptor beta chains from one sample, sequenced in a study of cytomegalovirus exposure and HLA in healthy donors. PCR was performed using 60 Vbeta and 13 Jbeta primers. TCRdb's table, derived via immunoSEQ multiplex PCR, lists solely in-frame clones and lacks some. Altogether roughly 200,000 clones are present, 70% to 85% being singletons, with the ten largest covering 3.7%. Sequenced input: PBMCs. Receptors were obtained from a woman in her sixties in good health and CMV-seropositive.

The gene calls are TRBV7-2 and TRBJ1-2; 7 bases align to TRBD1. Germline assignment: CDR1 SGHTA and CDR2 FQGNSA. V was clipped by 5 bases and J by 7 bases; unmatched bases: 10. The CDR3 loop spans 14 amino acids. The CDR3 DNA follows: TGTGCCAGCAGCCGTGACAGGGCGCAGGGTGGCTACACCTTC. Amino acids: CASSRDRAQGGYTF.

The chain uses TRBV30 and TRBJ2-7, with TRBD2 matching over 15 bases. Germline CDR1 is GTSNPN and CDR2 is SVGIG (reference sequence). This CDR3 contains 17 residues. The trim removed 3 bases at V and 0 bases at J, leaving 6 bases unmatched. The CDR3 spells CAWRGTSGRFSSYEQYF. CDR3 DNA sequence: TGTGCCTGGAGGGGGACTAGCGGGAGGTTCAGCTCCTACGAGCAGTACTTC.

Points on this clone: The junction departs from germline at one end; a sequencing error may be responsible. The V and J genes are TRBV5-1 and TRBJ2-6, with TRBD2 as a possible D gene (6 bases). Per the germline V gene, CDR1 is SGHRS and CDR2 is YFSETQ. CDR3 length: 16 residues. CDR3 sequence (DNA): TGCGCCAGCAGCTCTCCAGGGAGGACCGGGGCCAACGGCCTGACTTTC. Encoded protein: CASSSPGRTGANGLTF.

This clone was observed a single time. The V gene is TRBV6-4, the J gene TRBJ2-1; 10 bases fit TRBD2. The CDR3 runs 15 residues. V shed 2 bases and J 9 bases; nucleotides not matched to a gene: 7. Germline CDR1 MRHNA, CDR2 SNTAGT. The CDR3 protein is CASSDVAGGWGEQFF. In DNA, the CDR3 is TGTGCCAGCAGTGACGTAGCGGGGGGCTGGGGTGAGCAGTTCTTC.

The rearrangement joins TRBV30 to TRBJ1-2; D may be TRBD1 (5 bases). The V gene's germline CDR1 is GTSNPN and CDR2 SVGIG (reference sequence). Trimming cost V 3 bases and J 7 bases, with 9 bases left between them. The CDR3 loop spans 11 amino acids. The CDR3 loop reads CAWRIGVGYTF. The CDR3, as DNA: TGTGCCTGGAGGATAGGGGTTGGCTACACCTTC.

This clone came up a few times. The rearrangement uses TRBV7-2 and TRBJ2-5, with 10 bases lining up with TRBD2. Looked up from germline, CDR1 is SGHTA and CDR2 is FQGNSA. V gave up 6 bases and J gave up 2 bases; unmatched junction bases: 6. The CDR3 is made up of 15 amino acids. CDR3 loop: CASSKSGRGQETQYF. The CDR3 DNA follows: TGTGCCAGCAGTAAGAGCGGGAGGGGGCAAGAGACCCAGTACTTC.

The CDR3 region has the DNA TGTGCCAGCAGTCCCTCCGGGACAGGGGGCTCCTATGGCTACACCTTC. Translation gives CASSPSGTGGSYGYTF. V gene TRBV28 combines with J gene TRBJ1-2; 12 bases match TRBD1. CDR3 size: 16 residues. J gave up 4 bases and V 5 bases, and 8 bases lay outside the gene matches. Per the germline V gene, CDR1 is MDHEN and CDR2 is SYDVKM.

The CDR3 spells CATSRDRLVYNEQFF. CDR3 coding DNA: TGTGCCACCAGCAGAGACCGACTAGTCTACAATGAGCAGTTCTTC. V and J are TRBV15 and TRBJ2-1; tentatively, D is TRBD2 (6 bases). The germline CDR1 and CDR2 sequences are LNHNV and YYDKDF (reference sequence). CDR3 size: 15 residues. Trimming shortened V by 0 bases and J by 3 bases, and 9 bases separated the two germline ends.

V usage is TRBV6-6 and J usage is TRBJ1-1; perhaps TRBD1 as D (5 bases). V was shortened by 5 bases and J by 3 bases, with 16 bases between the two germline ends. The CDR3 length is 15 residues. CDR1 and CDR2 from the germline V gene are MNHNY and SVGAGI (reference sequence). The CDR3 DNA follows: TGTGCCAGCAGTACTTGGGACTATGGGGACACTGAAGCTTTCTTT. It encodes CASSTWDYGDTEAFF.